Listed below are T cell receptor beta chains from one sample, sequenced in a study of blood T cell repertoires in COVID-19. Method: immunoSEQ multiplex PCR; TCRdb's copy keeps in-frame clones and lacks some. The data show about 140,000 clones, 85% to 90% seen once. Input material: PBMCs or T cells enriched from blood (not recorded which). These receptors originate from a man aged 55 to 70 who had recovered from COVID-19. Both conserved end residues are part of each CDR3. Each record gives: J gene, clone size, V gene, D gene, CDR3 DNA, CDR3 protein. A D gene is named only where the DNA matches it firmly. Not every row has a clone size; where given, it reads once, few, many or a size class.

j_call: TRBJ2-2; clone_size: -; v_call: TRBV29-1; d_call: TRBD1; cdr3_nt: TGCAGCGTAGGACAGGCCGGGGAGCTGTTTTTT; cdr3_aa: CSVGQAGELFF
j_call: TRBJ2-1; clone_size: once; v_call: TRBV18; d_call: -; cdr3_nt: TGTGCCAGCTCGCGGACAGAGTCTATATACAATGAGCAGTTCTTC; cdr3_aa: CASSRTESIYNEQFF
j_call: TRBJ2-3; clone_size: -; v_call: TRBV7-8; d_call: TRBD2; cdr3_nt: TGTGCCATCCGAGCGGGAGGCACAGATACGCAGTATTTT; cdr3_aa: CAIRAGGTDTQYF
j_call: TRBJ1-1; clone_size: -; v_call: TRBV28; d_call: -; cdr3_nt: TGTGCCAGCACCCCCTCAGGGGAGGGCACTGAAGCTTTTTTT; cdr3_aa: CASTPSGEGTEAFF
j_call: TRBJ2-7; clone_size: -; v_call: TRBV12-3/TRBV12-4; d_call: -; cdr3_nt: TGTGCCAGCACTGCGGGGTTGAAGGGCGAGCAGTACTTC; cdr3_aa: CASTAGLKGEQYF
j_call: TRBJ1-5; clone_size: -; v_call: TRBV18; d_call: -; cdr3_nt: TGTGCCAGCTCACCAAGGGGGAGTATAGATCAGCCCCAGCATTTT; cdr3_aa: CASSPRGSIDQPQHF
j_call: TRBJ2-5; clone_size: -; v_call: TRBV5-4; d_call: TRBD2; cdr3_nt: TGTGCCAGCAGCTTGCGTGGGACTAGGGAAGAGACCCAGTACTTC; cdr3_aa: CASSLRGTREETQYF
j_call: TRBJ2-3; clone_size: -; v_call: TRBV28; d_call: -; cdr3_nt: TGTGCCAGCACCTCCGTTTCGACAGATACGCAGTATTTT; cdr3_aa: CASTSVSTDTQYF
j_call: TRBJ2-1; clone_size: -; v_call: TRBV4-1; d_call: TRBD1; cdr3_nt: TGCGCCAGCAGTCTTACAGGGGGCAATGAGCAGTTCTTC; cdr3_aa: CASSLTGGNEQFF
j_call: TRBJ2-3; clone_size: -; v_call: TRBV15; d_call: TRBD2; cdr3_nt: TGTGCCACCAGCAGAGATTGGGGTAGCGGGGGTGTTAATACGCAGTATTTT; cdr3_aa: CATSRDWGSGGVNTQYF
j_call: TRBJ2-1; clone_size: -; v_call: TRBV9; d_call: -; cdr3_nt: TGTGCCAGCAGCGTCAGGCAGGCCACCTACAATGAGCAGTTCTTC; cdr3_aa: CASSVRQATYNEQFF
j_call: TRBJ1-1; clone_size: -; v_call: TRBV18; d_call: TRBD1; cdr3_nt: TGTGCCAGCTCACCCAGGACAGGGGTTACTGAAGCTTTCTTT; cdr3_aa: CASSPRTGVTEAFF
j_call: TRBJ2-2; clone_size: -; v_call: TRBV18; d_call: -; cdr3_nt: TGTGCCAGCTCACCACCGGAGGGGGAGCTGTTTTTT; cdr3_aa: CASSPPEGELFF
j_call: TRBJ1-5; clone_size: once; v_call: TRBV2; d_call: -; cdr3_nt: TGTGCCAGCAGTGAAACCGGGGGGCGAAAGGCCCAGCATTTT; cdr3_aa: CASSETGGRKAQHF
j_call: TRBJ2-2; clone_size: -; v_call: TRBV10-2; d_call: TRBD1; cdr3_nt: TGCGCCAGCCTGCCCAGGACAGGGGAGCCCACCGGGGAGCTGTTTTTT; cdr3_aa: CASLPRTGEPTGELFF
j_call: TRBJ1-2; clone_size: -; v_call: TRBV12-3/TRBV12-4; d_call: -; cdr3_nt: TGTGCCAGCAGTTGGAGGGGAGGCGGCTACACCTTC; cdr3_aa: CASSWRGGGYTF
j_call: TRBJ2-7; clone_size: -; v_call: TRBV29-1; d_call: -; cdr3_nt: TGCAGCGCCGGAACAGGGTGGCCCTACGAGCAGTACTTC; cdr3_aa: CSAGTGWPYEQYF
j_call: TRBJ1-2; clone_size: -; v_call: TRBV2; d_call: -; cdr3_nt: TGTGCCAGCAGTCCGGAGAGCCCCTATGGCTACACCTTC; cdr3_aa: CASSPESPYGYTF
j_call: TRBJ2-2; clone_size: -; v_call: TRBV24-1; d_call: -; cdr3_nt: TGTGCCACCAGTGATTTAGTTCGGGGGAGCGGGGAGCTGTTTTTT; cdr3_aa: CATSDLVRGSGELFF